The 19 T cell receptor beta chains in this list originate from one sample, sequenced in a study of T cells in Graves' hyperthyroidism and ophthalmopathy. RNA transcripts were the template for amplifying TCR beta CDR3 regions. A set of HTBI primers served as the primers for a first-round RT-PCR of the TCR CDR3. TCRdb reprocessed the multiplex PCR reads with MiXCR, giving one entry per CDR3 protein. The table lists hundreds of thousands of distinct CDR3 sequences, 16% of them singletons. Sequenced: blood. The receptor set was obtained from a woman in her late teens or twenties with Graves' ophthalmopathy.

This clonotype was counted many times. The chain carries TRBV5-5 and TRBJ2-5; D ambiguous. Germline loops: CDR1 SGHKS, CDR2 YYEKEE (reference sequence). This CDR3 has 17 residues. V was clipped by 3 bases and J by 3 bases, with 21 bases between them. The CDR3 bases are TGTGCCAGCAGCTATCTCCTTGTTGAGGCCCGAGAAGAGACCCAGTACTTC. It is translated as CASSYLLVEAREETQYF.

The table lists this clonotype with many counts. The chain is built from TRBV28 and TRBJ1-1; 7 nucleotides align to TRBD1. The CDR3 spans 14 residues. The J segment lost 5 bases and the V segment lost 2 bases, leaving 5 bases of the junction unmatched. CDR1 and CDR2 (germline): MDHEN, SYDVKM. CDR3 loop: CASSLQGVRTEAFF. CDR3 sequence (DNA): TGTGCCAGCAGTTTACAGGGGGTCAGAACTGAAGCTTTCTTT. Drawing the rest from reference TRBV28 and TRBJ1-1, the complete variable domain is DVKVTQSSRYLVKRTGEKVFLECVQDMDHENMFWYRQDPGLGLRLIYFSYDVKMKEKGDIPEGYSVSREKKERFSLILESASTNQTSMYLCASSLQGVRTEAFFGQGTRLTVV.

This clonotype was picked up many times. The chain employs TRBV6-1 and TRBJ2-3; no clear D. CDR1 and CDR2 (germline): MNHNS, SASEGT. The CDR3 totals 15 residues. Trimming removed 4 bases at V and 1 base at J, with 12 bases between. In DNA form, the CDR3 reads TGTGCCAGCAGTGCCGAGGTGAGCGGCACAGATACGCAGTATTTT. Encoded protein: CASSAEVSGTDTQYF.

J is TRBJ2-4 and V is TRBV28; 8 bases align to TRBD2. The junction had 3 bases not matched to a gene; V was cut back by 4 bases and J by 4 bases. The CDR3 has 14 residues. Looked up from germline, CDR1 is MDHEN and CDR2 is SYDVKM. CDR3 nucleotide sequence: TGTGCCAGCAGTTATAGCGGGGCTAAAAACATTCAGTACTTC. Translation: CASSYSGAKNIQYF.

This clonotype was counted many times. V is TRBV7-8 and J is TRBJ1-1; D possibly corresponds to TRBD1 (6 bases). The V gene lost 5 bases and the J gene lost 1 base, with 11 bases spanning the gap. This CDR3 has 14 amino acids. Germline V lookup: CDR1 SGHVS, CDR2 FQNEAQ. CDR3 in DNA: TGTGCCAGCAGCACCCAGGGGACGAACACTGAAGCTTTCTTT. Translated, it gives CASSTQGTNTEAFF.

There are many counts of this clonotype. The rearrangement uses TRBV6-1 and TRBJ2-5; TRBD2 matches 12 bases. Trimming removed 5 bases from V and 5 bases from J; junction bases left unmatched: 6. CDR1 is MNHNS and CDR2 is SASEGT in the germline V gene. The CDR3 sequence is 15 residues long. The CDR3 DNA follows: TGTGCCAGCAGTAAGACTAGCGGGGGAGCGGAGACCCAGTACTTC. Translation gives CASSKTSGGAETQYF.

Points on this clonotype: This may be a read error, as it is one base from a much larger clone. The CDR3 DNA sequence: TGTGCCAGCACGTCAACCGCCGCTAGCGGGGGGGTCACAGGTACGCAGTATTTT. Amino acid sequence: CASTSTAASGGVTGTQYF. J is TRBJ2-3 and V is TRBV6-2 or TRBV6-3; TRBD2 agrees at 12 bases. The CDR3 loop spans 18 amino acids. In germline, CDR1 is MNHEY, CDR2 SVGEGT.

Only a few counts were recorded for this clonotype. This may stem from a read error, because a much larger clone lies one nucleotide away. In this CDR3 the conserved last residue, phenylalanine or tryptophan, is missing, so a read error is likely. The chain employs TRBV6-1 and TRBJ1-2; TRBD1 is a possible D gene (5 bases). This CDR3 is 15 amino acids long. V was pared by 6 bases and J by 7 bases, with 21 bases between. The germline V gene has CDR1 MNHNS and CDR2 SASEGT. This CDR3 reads CASSSGVGQGGGYTL. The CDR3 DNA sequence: TGTGCCAGCAGCTCGGGGGTGGGCCAGGGCGGTGGCTACACCCTC.

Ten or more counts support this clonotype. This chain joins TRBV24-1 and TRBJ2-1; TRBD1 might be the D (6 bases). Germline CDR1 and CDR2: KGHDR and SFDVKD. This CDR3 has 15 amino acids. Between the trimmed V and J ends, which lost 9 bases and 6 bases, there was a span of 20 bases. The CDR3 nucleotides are TGTGCCACCTCTGATTTGCACAGGGCTGGCAATGAGCAGTTCTTC. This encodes CATSDLHRAGNEQFF.

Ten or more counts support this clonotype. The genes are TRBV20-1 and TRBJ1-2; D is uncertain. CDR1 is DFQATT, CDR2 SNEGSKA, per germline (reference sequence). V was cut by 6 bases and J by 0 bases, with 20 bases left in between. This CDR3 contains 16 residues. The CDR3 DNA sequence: TGCAGTGCCAAGATCTCTTCTTGGGGTTCTAACTATGGCTACACCTTC. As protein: CSAKISSWGSNYGYTF.

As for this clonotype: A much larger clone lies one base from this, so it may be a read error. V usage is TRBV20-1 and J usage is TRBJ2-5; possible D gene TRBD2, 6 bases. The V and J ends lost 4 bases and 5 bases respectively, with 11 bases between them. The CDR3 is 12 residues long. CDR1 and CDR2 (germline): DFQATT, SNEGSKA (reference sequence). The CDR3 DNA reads TGCAGTGCTAAGCCGGGAGTTGAGACCCAGTACTTC. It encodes CSAKPGVETQYF.

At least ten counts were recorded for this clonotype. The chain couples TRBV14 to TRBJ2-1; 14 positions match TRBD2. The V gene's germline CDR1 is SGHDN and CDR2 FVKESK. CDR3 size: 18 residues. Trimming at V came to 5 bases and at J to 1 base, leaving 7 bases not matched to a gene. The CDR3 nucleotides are TGTGCCAGCAGCTCAAGGACTAGCGGGGGGTCGTCCTACAATGAGCAGTTCTTC. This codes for CASSSRTSGGSSYNEQFF.

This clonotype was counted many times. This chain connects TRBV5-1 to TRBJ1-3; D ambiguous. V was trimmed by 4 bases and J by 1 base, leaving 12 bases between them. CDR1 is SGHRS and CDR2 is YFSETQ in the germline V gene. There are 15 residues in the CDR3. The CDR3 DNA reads TGCGCCAGCAGCCAAACCAGTAGATCTGGAAACACCATATATTTT. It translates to CASSQTSRSGNTIYF.

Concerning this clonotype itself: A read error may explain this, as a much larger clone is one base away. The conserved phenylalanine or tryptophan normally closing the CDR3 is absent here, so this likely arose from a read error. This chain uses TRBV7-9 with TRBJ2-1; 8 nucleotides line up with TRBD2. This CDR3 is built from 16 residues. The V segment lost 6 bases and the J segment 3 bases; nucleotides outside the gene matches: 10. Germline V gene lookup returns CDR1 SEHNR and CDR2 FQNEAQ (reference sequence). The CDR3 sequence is CASRSTSGRGYNEQFL. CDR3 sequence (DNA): TGTGCCAGCAGGTCAACTAGCGGCCGGGGCTACAATGAGCAGTTCCTC.

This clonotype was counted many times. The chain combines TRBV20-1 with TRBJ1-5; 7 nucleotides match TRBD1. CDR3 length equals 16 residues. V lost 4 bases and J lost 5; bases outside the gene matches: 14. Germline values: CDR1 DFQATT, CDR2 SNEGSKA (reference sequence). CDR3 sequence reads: CSANSHSQGDHQPQHF. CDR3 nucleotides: TGCAGTGCTAACTCCCATTCCCAGGGGGATCATCAGCCCCAGCATTTT.

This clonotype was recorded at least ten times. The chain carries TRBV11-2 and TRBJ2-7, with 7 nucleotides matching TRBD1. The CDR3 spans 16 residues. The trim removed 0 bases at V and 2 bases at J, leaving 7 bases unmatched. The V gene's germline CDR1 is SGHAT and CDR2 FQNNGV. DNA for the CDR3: TGTGCCAGCAGCTTAGATTATAGGGGGACAGCCTACGAGCAGTACTTC. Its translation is CASSLDYRGTAYEQYF.

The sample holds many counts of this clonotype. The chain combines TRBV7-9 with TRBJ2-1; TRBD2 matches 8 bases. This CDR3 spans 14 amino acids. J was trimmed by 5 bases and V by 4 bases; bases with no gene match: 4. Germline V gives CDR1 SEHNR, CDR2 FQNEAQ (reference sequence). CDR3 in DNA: TGTGCCAGCAGCTCGGGAGGGGCCCACAATGAGCAGTTCTTC. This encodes CASSSGGAHNEQFF.

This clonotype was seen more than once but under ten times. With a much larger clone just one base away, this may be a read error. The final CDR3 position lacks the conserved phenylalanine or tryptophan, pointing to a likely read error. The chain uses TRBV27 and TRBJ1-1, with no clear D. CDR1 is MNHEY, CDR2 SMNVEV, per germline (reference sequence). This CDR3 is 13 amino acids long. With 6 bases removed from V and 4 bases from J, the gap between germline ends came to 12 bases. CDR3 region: CASSEVPGTEAFL. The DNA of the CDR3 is TGTGCCAGCAGCGAAGTCCCGGGCACTGAAGCTTTCCTT.

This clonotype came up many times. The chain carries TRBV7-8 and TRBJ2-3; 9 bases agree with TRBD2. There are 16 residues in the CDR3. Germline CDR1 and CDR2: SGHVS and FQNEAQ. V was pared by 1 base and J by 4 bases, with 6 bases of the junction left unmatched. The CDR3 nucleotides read TGTGCCAGCAGCTTAGTAATAGCGGGGGTACCAGATACGCAGTATTTT. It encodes CASSLVIAGVPDTQYF.